These 4 T cell receptor beta chains were sequenced from one sample in a study of T cell changes during pregnancy in multiple sclerosis. The method was immunoSEQ multiplex PCR; TCRdb's version includes in-frame clones alone and lacks a portion of them. The table records about 68,000 clones, approximately 92% of them present only once. Sequenced material: peripheral blood, taken after pregnancy. The receptors originated from a female donor in good health, enrolled as a control in a pregnancy study.

The chain employs TRBV4-2 and TRBJ2-1, with 11 nucleotides matching TRBD2. The J segment lost 4 bases and the V segment lost 3 bases, leaving 11 bases of the junction unmatched. Germline CDR1 reads LGHNA; CDR2 reads YNFKEQ. The CDR3 runs to 18 residues. This chain's CDR3 is CASSQVSGTSGEYNEQFF. CDR3 nucleotide sequence: TGTGCCAGCAGCCAGGTTTCCGGGACTAGCGGAGAATACAATGAGCAGTTCTTC.

The chain recombines TRBV5-1 with TRBJ2-1; 9 bases match TRBD2. This CDR3 region has 16 residues. Germline CDR1 reads SGHRS; CDR2 reads YFSETQ. J lost 2 bases, V lost 4 bases, and 7 bases had no gene match. In DNA, the CDR3 is TGCGCCAGCAGCCGAACGGGCGGGAGGGCCTACAATGAGCAGTTCTTC. Its protein product is CASSRTGGRAYNEQFF.

The chain has TRBV7-9 and TRBJ1-1, with 9 bases identical to TRBD1. J was trimmed by 2 bases and V by 4 bases; bases with no gene match: 5. The V gene's germline CDR1 is SEHNR and CDR2 FQNEAQ (reference sequence). This CDR3 is 15 amino acids long. The CDR3 reads CASSSRDRVNTEAFF. The CDR3 DNA sequence: TGTGCCAGCAGCTCCCGGGACAGGGTAAACACTGAAGCTTTCTTT. The whole variable domain, remainder taken from reference TRBV7-9 and TRBJ1-1, is DTGVSQNPRHKITKRGQNVTFRCDPISEHNRLYWYRQTLGQGPEFLTYFQNEAQLEKSRLLSDRFSAERPKGSFSTLEIQRTEQGDSAMYLCASSSRDRVNTEAFFGQGTRLTVV.

The rearrangement joins TRBV4-3 to TRBJ2-5; 10 bases align to TRBD2. The J call is doubtful: the DNA matches TRBJ2-7 better. This CDR3 region has 15 residues. Germline CDR1 LGHNA, CDR2 YSLEER. The CDR3, as DNA: TGCGCCAGCAGCCAAGAGCCTAGCGGGAGTTACGAGCAGTACTTC. Amino acids: CASSQEPSGSYEQYF.